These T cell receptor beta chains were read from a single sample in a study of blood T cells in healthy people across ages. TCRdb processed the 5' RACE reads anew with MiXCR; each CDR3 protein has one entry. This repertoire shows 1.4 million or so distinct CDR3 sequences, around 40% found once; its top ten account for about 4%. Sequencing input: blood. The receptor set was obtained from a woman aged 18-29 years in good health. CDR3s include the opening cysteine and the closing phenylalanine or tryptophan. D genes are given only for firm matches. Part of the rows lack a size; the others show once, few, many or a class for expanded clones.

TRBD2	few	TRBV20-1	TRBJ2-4	TGCAGTGCTACTAAGGGACTACAAAACATTCAGTACTTC	CSATKGLQNIQYF
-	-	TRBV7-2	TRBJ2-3	TGTGCCAGCAGGGGCAGGGTGACAGATACGCAGTATTTT	CASRGRVTDTQYF
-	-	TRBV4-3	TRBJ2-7	TGCGCCAGCAGCCAAGAGGACGGGATCCTTCACGAGCAGTACTTC	CASSQEDGILHEQYF
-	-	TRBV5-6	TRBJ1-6	TGTGCCAGCAGCTCATGGCCGGGGGGAAGTTCACCCCTCCACTTT	CASSSWPGGSSPLHF
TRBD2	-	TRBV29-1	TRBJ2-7	TGCAGCGTTGACCGAGGCCCCACTAGCGGGGGGTACAATGAGCAGTACTTC	CSVDRGPTSGGYNEQYF
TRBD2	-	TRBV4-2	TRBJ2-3	TGTGCCAGCAGCCAAGAAACCCGGACTAGCGGGGATACGCAGTATTTT	CASSQETRTSGDTQYF
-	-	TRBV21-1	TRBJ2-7	TGTGCCAGCGAAAGAAAGAACATTGTCTACGAGCAGTACTTC	CASERKNIVYEQYF
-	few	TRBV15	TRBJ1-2	TGTGCCACCAGCAGAGAGGGACGGTTCCTCTATGGCTACACCTTC	CATSREGRFLYGYTF
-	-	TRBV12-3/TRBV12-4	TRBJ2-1	TGTGCCAGCAGTTTTAGGGGGGGCTACGAGCAGTTCTTC	CASSFRGGYEQFF
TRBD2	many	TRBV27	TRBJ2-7	TGTGCCAGCAGCGGGAGGCCAGACTACGAGCAGTACTTC	CASSGRPDYEQYF
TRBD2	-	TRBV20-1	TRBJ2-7	TGCAGTGCTCAAAGCGGGGGGGCGTACGAGCAGTACTTC	CSAQSGGAYEQYF
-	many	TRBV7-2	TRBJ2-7	TGTGCCAGCAGCTTAGAGTGGTACGAGCAGTACTTC	CASSLEWYEQYF
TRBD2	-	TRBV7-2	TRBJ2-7	TGTGCCAGCAGTAGCGGGTCCCCCTACGAGCAGTACTTC	CASSSGSPYEQYF
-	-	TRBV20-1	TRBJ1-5	TGCAGTGCTAAACGGGGCGCAGGCAATCAGCCCCAGCATTTT	CSAKRGAGNQPQHF
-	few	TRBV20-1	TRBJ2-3	TGCAGTGCTAGAGATCGGGGCCGCACAGATACGCAGTATTTT	CSARDRGRTDTQYF
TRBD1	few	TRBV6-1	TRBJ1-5	TGTGCCGGTCAGACCGGGACAGGGGCAGCACAGCCCCAGCATTTT	CAGQTGTGAAQPQHF
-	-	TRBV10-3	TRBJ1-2	TGTGCCATCAGTGTCGCGGAGGGAACAGGCAACTATGGCTACACCTTC	CAISVAEGTGNYGYTF
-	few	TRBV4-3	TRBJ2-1	TGCGCCAGCAGCCAAGAAAAGGGGCGGAGCAGTGAGCAGTTCTTC	CASSQEKGRSSEQFF
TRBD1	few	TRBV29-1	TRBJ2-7	TGCAGCGTTGAAACCGGGACAGGGGCCAACGAGCAGTACTTC	CSVETGTGANEQYF
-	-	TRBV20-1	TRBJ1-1	TGCAGTGCTAGAGACGGAGTGGTGGAAGCTTTCTTT	CSARDGVVEAFF
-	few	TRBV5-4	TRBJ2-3	TGTGCCAGCAGCTTGAACCCGCAAGATACGCAGTATTTT	CASSLNPQDTQYF
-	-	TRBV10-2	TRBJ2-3	TGCGCCAGCAGTGACAGGATTCGCACAGATACGCAGTATTTT	CASSDRIRTDTQYF